The TCR beta chain under discussion was sequenced for a study of Ad26.COV2.S vaccination and SARS-CoV-2 variants. Overall study: The donor belonged to the COV1001 Ad26.COV2.S trial arm.

The CDR3 contains 15 residues. Germline V gene lookup returns CDR1 MNHEY and CDR2 SMNVEV (reference sequence). The V and J ends lost 4 bases and 1 base, in that order; junction bases with no gene match: 6. About this clone itself: Its antigen is not known.

Study-wide results and caveats: In TCR breadth and depth analyses, total T cell responses may have been underestimated. Higher spike-specific TCR breadth was found in vaccine recipients than in placebo recipients.

Only in-frame clones appear in the TCRdb table, and some are missing; sequencing was by immunoSEQ multiplex PCR. This sample has around 370,000 clones, with more than 75% found just once. Treatment meaning: roughly 19 received Ad26.COV2.S at low or high dose, single or two shots; roughly five received placebo; per-sample allocation not given. Collection of samples fell on day 63 after the first vaccine or placebo injection. This Boston cohort included adults aged 18-55 years. The clonotype was recovered from a person between 18 and 60 years old who received the Ad26.COV2.S COVID-19 vaccine or a placebo. This chain links TRBV27 with TRBJ2-5, with 7 bases fitting TRBD2. Sequencing was performed on peripheral blood, taken in a trial of Ad26.COV2.S vaccine versus placebo. For the CDR3, the DNA is TGTGCCAGCAGTTCTTTTGGGGAGGGCCAAGAGACCCAGTACTTC. It is translated as CASSSFGEGQETQYF.